The 15 T cell receptor beta chains listed next were all sequenced from one sample in a study of blood T cell repertoires in COVID-19. The repertoire was sequenced with immunoSEQ multiplex PCR; TCRdb's copy has only in-frame clones and lacks some. The data contain hundreds of thousands of clones, over 75% of them singletons. Sequencing was performed on PBMCs or T cells enriched from blood (not recorded which). All receptors come from a middle-aged woman who had recovered from COVID-19.

The V and J genes are TRBV9 and TRBJ1-1; 7 bases agree with TRBD1. Trimming removed 0 bases from V and 4 bases from J; junction bases left unmatched: 6. CDR3 length: 15 residues. Germline V gives CDR1 SGDLS, CDR2 YYNGEE. In DNA form, the CDR3 reads TGTGCCAGCAGCGTAGGGGGGACAGAACTCACTGAAGCTTTCTTT. It codes for CASSVGGTELTEAFF.

V gene TRBV6-5 combines with J gene TRBJ1-1; no firm D call. The V end lost 7 bases, the J end lost 0 bases, and 9 bases lay between the germline ends. CDR1 and CDR2 from the germline V gene are MNHEY and SVGAGI. The CDR3 totals 13 residues. CDR3 residues: CASKEGLNTEAFF. CDR3 in DNA: TGTGCCAGCAAAGAGGGCCTGAACACTGAAGCTTTCTTT.

V is TRBV7-2 and J is TRBJ2-7; the match to TRBD2 covers 8 bases. The V segment lost 0 bases and the J segment 2 bases; nucleotides outside the gene matches: 3. The CDR3 extends over 15 amino acids. Germline CDR1 SGHTA, CDR2 FQGNSA. The CDR3 nucleotides are TGTGCCAGCAGCTTAGCTAGCGGGACTCCCTACGAGCAGTACTTC. This translates into CASSLASGTPYEQYF.

The rearrangement uses TRBV7-2 and TRBJ2-7; TRBD1 matches 7 bases. With V trimmed by 5 bases and J by 0 bases, 4 bases remained unmatched. Germline V lookup: CDR1 SGHTA, CDR2 FQGNSA. The CDR3 is 14 amino acids. The CDR3 protein is CASSARQGSYEQYF. The CDR3 coding sequence is TGTGCCAGCAGCGCAAGACAGGGCTCCTACGAGCAGTACTTC.

Only one count was recorded for this clone. The V gene is TRBV3-1 (or the pseudogene TRBV3-2), the J gene TRBJ1-2, with 9 bases matching TRBD1. Trimming removed 4 bases from V and 7 bases from J; junction bases left unmatched: 25. The CDR3 length is 20 residues. Germline V gene lookup returns CDR1 LGHDT and CDR2 YNNKEL (reference sequence). DNA for the CDR3: TGTGCCAGCAGCCCACACGGAACTGGATTACAGGGGGCAGGTTCAGGTGGCTACACCTTC. It is translated as CASSPHGTGLQGAGSGGYTF.

This chain connects TRBV7-6 to TRBJ1-1; tentative D call: TRBD1 (5 bases). Trimming cost V 5 bases and J 1 base, with 14 bases left between them. Germline-derived CDR1 and CDR2 are SGHVS and FNYEAQ. This CDR3 is 15 amino acids long. This CDR3 is CASSLLLTENTEAFF. In DNA, the CDR3 is TGTGCCAGCAGCCTATTATTGACAGAGAACACTGAAGCTTTCTTT.

This sequence joins TRBV4-3 and TRBJ2-1; no clear D. V was shortened by 4 bases and J by 9 bases, with 13 bases between the two germline ends. The CDR3 is 13 amino acids. Germline assignment: CDR1 LGHNA and CDR2 YSLEER. CDR3 bases: TGCGCCAGCAGCCGCGCTAGAACGGGTGAGCAGTTCTTC. This gives the protein CASSRARTGEQFF.

This rearrangement joins TRBV7-9 to TRBJ2-1, with D unresolved. The CDR3 sequence is 16 residues long. The germline gives CDR1 SEHNR, CDR2 FQNEAQ (reference sequence). V dropped 4 bases and J dropped 2 bases, with 15 bases sitting between them. DNA for the CDR3: TGTGCCAGCAGCTCCGCCTGGGTAGCCACCTACAATGAGCAGTTCTTC. Protein: CASSSAWVATYNEQFF.

This clone has only one observation. V gene TRBV29-1 combines with J gene TRBJ2-1; D may be TRBD2 (6 bases). The CDR3 loop spans 14 amino acids. V lost 3 bases, J lost 10 bases, and 19 bases lay in between. Germline CDR1 reads SQVTM; CDR2 reads ANQGSEA. DNA for the CDR3: TGCAGCGTTGACACTAGCTTTACCCTTTGGGAGCAGTTCTTC. Translating it yields CSVDTSFTLWEQFF.

The V and J genes are TRBV12-5 and TRBJ2-2; 10 nucleotides match TRBD2. The CDR3 length is 16 residues. The germline V gene has CDR1 LGHNT and CDR2 FRNRAP. V trimming: 6 bases; J trimming: 3 bases; junction bases outside the gene matches: 7. CDR3 DNA: TGTGCTAGTGGCTGGAGAGCGGGGGGGCACACCGGGGAGCTGTTTTTT. It translates to CASGWRAGGHTGELFF.

The V and J genes are TRBV5-1 and TRBJ2-2, with TRBD1 as a possible D gene (5 bases). Looked up from germline, CDR1 is SGHRS and CDR2 is YFSETQ. V lost 5 bases and J 3 bases, leaving 17 bases between the germline ends. The CDR3 contains 16 residues. In nucleotides, the CDR3 is TGCGCCAGCAGGGAAGGGGCCCAAGCTTACACCGGGGAGCTGTTTTTT. Residues: CASREGAQAYTGELFF.

The gene calls are TRBV10-3 and TRBJ1-5; 8 nucleotides align to TRBD1. Germline-derived CDR1 and CDR2 are ENHRY and SYGVKD. V was pared by 6 bases and J by 5 bases, with 6 bases of the junction left unmatched. The CDR3 is 14 amino acids. CDR3 region: CAIRQDRGDQPQHF. The CDR3 DNA follows: TGTGCCATCAGGCAAGACAGGGGCGATCAGCCCCAGCATTTT.

V is TRBV28 and J is TRBJ2-7; D ambiguous. Trimming stripped 3 bases from V and 0 bases from J, with 9 bases between. This CDR3 region has 14 residues. Germline V lookup: CDR1 MDHEN, CDR2 SYDVKM. The CDR3 DNA reads as TGTGCCAGCAGTTTTGGCAGAAGCTCCTACGAGCAGTACTTC. The encoded protein is CASSFGRSSYEQYF.

The chain combines TRBV28 with TRBJ2-1; TRBD2 aligns across 8 bases. J was trimmed by 10 bases and V by 3 bases; bases with no gene match: 14. The CDR3 covers 16 residues. Germline values: CDR1 MDHEN, CDR2 SYDVKM. The CDR3 spells CASSFPSLAGKGEQFF. CDR3 DNA sequence: TGTGCCAGCAGTTTCCCCTCTTTAGCGGGGAAGGGGGAGCAGTTCTTC.

The chain couples TRBV11-2 to TRBJ1-2, with TRBD1 as a possible D gene (6 bases). The CDR3 has 13 amino acids. Deletions cut 6 bases from V and 2 bases from J, with 10 bases between. The V gene's germline CDR1 is SGHAT and CDR2 FQNNGV. The CDR3 loop is CASRKGENYGYTF. For the CDR3, the DNA is TGTGCCAGCAGAAAGGGGGAGAACTATGGCTACACCTTC.